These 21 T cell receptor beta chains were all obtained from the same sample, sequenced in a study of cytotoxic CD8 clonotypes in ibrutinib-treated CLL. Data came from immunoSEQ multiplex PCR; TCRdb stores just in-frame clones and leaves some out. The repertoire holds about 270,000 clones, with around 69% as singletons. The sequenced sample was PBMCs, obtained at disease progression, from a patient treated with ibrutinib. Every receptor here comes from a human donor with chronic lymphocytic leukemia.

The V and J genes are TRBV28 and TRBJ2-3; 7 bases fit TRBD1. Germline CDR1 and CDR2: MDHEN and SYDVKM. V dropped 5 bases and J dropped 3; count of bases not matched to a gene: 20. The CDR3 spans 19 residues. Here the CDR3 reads CASSDRAPIIIHSTDTQYF. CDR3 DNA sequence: TGTGCCAGCAGTGACAGGGCCCCAATAATCATTCATTCTACAGATACGCAGTATTTT. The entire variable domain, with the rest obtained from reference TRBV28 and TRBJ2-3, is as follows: DVKVTQSSRYLVKRTGEKVFLECVQDMDHENMFWYRQDPGLGLRLIYFSYDVKMKEKGDIPEGYSVSREKKERFSLILESASTNQTSMYLCASSDRAPIIIHSTDTQYFGPGTRLTVL.

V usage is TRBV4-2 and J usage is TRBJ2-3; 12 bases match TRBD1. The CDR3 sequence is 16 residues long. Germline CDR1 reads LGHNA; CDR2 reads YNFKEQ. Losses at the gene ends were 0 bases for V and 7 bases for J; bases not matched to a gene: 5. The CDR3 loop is CASSQEGTGGWNTQYF. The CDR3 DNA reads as TGTGCCAGCAGCCAAGAGGGGACAGGGGGCTGGAATACGCAGTATTTT.

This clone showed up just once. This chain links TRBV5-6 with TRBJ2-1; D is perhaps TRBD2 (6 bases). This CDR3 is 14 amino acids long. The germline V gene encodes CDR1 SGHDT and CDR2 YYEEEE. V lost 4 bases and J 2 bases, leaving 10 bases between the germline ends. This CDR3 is CASSLLATYNEQFF. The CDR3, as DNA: TGTGCCAGCAGCCTACTAGCAACCTACAATGAGCAGTTCTTC.

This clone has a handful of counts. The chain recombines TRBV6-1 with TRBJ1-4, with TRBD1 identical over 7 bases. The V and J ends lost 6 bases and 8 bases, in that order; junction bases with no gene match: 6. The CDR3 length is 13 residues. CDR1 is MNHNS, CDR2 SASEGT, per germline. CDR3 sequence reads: CASRKPQGEKLFF. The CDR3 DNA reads TGTGCCAGCAGAAAACCACAGGGGGAAAAACTGTTTTTT.

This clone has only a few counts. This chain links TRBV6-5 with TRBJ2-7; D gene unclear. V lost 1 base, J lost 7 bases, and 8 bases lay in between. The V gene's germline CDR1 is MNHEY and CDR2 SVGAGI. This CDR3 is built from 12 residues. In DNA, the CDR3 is TGTGCCAGCAGTTACTACACTGGGGAGCAGTACTTC. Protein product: CASSYYTGEQYF.

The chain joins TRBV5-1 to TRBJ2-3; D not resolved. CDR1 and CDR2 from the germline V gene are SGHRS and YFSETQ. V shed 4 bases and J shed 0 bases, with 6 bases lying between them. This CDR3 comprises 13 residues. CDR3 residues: CASSRLSTDTQYF. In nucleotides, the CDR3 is TGCGCCAGCAGCAGACTTAGCACAGATACGCAGTATTTT.

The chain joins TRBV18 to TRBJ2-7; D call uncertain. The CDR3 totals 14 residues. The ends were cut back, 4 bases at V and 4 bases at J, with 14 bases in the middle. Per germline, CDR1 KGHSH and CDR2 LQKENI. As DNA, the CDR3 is TGTGCCAGCTCACAGGACCGGGTGGGGTACGAGCAGTACTTC. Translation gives CASSQDRVGYEQYF. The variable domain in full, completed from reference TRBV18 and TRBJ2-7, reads NAGVMQNPRHLVRRRGQEARLRCSPMKGHSHVYWYRQLPEEGLKFMVYLQKENIIDESGMPKERFSAEFPKEGPSILRIQQVVRGDSAAYFCASSQDRVGYEQYFGPGTRLTVT.

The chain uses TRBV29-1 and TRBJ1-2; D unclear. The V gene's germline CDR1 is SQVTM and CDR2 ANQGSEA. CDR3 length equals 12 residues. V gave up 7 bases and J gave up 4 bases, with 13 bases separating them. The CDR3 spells CSADDRLYGYTF. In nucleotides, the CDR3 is TGCAGCGCCGACGACCGCCTCTATGGCTACACCTTC.

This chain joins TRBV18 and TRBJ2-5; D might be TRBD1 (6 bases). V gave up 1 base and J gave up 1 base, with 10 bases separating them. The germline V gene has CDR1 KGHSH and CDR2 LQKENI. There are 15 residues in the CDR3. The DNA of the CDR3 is TGTGCCAGCTCACCACGCCAGGGGAGCCAAGAGACCCAGTACTTC. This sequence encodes CASSPRQGSQETQYF.

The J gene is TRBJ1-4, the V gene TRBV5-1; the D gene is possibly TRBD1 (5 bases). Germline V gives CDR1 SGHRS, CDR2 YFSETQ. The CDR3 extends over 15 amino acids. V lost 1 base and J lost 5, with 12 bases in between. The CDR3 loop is CASSLLTDKNEKLFF. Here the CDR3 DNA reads TGCGCCAGCAGCTTGCTGACAGATAAAAATGAAAAACTGTTTTTT. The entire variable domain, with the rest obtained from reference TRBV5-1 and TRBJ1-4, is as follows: KAGVTQTPRYLIKTRGQQVTLSCSPISGHRSVSWYQQTPGQGLQFLFEYFSETQRNKGNFPGRFSGRQFSNSRSEMNVSTLELGDSALYLCASSLLTDKNEKLFFGSGTQLSVL.

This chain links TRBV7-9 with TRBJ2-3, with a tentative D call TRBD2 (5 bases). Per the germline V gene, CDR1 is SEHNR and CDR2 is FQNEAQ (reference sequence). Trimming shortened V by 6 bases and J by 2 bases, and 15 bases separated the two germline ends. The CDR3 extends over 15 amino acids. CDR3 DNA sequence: TGTGCCAGCAGACCCACTAGTCTTTCCACAGATACGCAGTATTTT. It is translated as CASRPTSLSTDTQYF.

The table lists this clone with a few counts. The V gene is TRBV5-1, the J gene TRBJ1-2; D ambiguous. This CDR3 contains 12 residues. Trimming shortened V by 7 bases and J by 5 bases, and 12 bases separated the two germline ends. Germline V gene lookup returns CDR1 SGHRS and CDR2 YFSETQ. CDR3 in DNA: TGCGCCAGCGGAAATCACCAGTATGGCTACACCTTC. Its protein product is CASGNHQYGYTF.

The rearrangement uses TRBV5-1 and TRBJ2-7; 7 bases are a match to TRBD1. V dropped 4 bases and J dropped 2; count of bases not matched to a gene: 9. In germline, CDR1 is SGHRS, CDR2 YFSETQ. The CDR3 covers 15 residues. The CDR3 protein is CASSQGTARTYEQYF. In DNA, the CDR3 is TGCGCCAGCAGCCAGGGGACAGCCCGTACCTACGAGCAGTACTTC.

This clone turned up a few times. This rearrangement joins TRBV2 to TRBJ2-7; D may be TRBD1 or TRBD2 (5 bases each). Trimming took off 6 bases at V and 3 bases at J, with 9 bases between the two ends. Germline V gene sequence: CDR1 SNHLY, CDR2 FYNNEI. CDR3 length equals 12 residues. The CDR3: CASRGENYEQYF. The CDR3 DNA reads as TGTGCCAGCAGAGGGGAGAACTACGAGCAGTACTTC.

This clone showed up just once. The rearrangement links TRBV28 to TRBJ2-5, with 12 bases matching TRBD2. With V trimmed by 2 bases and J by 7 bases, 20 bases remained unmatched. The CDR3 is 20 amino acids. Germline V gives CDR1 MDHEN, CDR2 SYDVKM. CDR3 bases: TGTGCCAGCAGTTTACGAAAACTAGCGGGAGGACCCTTATCTCTTAGGACCCAGTACTTC. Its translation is CASSLRKLAGGPLSLRTQYF. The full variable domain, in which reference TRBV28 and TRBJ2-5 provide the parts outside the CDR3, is DVKVTQSSRYLVKRTGEKVFLECVQDMDHENMFWYRQDPGLGLRLIYFSYDVKMKEKGDIPEGYSVSREKKERFSLILESASTNQTSMYLCASSLRKLAGGPLSLRTQYFGPGTRLLVL.

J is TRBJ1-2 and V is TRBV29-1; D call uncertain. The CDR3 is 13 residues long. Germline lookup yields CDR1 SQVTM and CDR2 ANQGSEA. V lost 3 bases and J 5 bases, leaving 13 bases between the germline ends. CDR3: CSVERQVGYGYTF. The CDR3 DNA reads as TGCAGCGTTGAGCGGCAGGTCGGGTATGGCTACACCTTC.

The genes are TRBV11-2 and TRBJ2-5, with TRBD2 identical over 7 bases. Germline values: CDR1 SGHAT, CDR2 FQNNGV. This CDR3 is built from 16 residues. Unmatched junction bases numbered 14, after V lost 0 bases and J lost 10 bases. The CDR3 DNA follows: TGTGCCAGCAGCTTAGAGGGACTACAATCCGGAAGGTTCCAGTACTTC. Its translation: CASSLEGLQSGRFQYF.

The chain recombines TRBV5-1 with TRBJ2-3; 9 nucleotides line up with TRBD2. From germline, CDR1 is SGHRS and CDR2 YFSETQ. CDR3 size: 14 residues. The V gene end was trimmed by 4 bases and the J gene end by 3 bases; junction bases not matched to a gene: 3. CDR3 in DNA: TGCGCCAGCAGCGCTAGCGGGACAACAGATACGCAGTATTTT. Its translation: CASSASGTTDTQYF.

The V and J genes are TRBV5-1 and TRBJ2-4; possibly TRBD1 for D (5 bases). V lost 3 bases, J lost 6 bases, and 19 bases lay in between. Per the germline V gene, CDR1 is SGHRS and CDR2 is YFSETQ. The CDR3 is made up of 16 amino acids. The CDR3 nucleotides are TGCGCCAGCAGCTCATTAAAAGGACACGGCCGAAACATTCAGTACTTC. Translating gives CASSSLKGHGRNIQYF.

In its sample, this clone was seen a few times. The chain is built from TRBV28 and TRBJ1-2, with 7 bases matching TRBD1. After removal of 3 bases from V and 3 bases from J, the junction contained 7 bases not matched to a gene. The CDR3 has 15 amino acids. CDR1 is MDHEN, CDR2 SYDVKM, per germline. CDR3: CASSLYRDSYYGYTF. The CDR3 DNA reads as TGTGCCAGCAGTTTGTACCGGGACAGCTACTATGGCTACACCTTC.

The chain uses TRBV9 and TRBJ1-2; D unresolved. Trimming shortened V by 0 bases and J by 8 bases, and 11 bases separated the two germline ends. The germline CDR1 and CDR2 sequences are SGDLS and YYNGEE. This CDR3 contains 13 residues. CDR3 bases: TGTGCCAGCAGCGTAGCGGCCCCGGGGGGCTACACCTTC. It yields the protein CASSVAAPGGYTF.